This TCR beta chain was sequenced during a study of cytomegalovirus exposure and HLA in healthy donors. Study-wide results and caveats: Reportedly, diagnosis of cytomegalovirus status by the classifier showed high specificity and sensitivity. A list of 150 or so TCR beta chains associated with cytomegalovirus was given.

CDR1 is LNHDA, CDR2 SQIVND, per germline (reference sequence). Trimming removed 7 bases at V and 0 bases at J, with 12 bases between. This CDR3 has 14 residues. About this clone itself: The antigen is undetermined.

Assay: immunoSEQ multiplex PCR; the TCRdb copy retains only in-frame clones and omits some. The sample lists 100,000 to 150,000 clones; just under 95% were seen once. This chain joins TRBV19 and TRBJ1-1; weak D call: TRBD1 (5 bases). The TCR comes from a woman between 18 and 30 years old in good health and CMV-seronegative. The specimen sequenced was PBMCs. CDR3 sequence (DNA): TGTGCCAGTATTGGCACAGGACTGAACACTGAAGCTTTCTTT. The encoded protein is CASIGTGLNTEAFF.